Following are 2 T cell receptor beta chains from one sample sequenced in a study of blood T cell repertoires in COVID-19. This table comes from immunoSEQ multiplex PCR, and its TCRdb copy is limited to in-frame clones, with some not included. This sample has about 200,000 clones; about 90% occur once, and the top ten carry around 0.76%. Sequencing input: peripheral blood. The receptors stem from a woman between 70 and 85 years old with acute or convalescent COVID-19.

The chain joins TRBV7-2 to TRBJ2-1; 8 bases are shared with TRBD2. Germline assignment: CDR1 SGHTA and CDR2 FQGNSA. CDR3 size: 15 residues. With 4 bases clipped from V and 5 bases from J, the junction kept 7 bases outside the gene matches. The CDR3 spells CASSSSTSGNNEQFF. CDR3 DNA sequence: TGTGCCAGCAGCTCCAGCACTAGCGGAAACAATGAGCAGTTCTTC.

The rearrangement joins TRBV9 to TRBJ1-1, with TRBD1 matching over 9 bases. The germline gives CDR1 SGDLS, CDR2 YYNGEE. The CDR3 runs to 15 residues. V shed 1 base, J shed 5 bases, and the junction held 6 bases outside the gene matches. This chain's CDR3 is CASSVTFDRGTEAFF. Written as DNA, the CDR3 is TGTGCCAGCAGCGTAACCTTTGACAGGGGGACTGAAGCTTTCTTT.